These 13 T cell receptor beta chains share one sample of origin, sequenced in a study of cytotoxic CD8 clonotypes in ibrutinib-treated CLL. Here immunoSEQ multiplex PCR was the method, and the copy in TCRdb shows in-frame clones only, minus some. Of about 130,000 clones in the sample, 84% were seen once. The sequencing used PBMCs, collected after 24 months of ibrutinib treatment. These receptors were collected from a human donor with chronic lymphocytic leukemia.

The V gene is TRBV7-9, the J gene TRBJ1-6, with D perhaps TRBD1 (5 bases). V lost 5 bases and J 9 bases, leaving 20 bases between the germline ends. Germline CDR1 reads SEHNR; CDR2 reads FQNEAQ (reference sequence). This CDR3 region has 16 residues. The CDR3 protein is CASSVTLGQGGSPLHF. For the CDR3, the DNA is TGTGCCAGCAGCGTAACGCTCGGCCAGGGTGGTTCACCCCTCCACTTT.

The chain is built from TRBV21-1 and TRBJ1-4. TRBV21-1 is a pseudogene locus. This CDR3 contains 13 residues. The DNA of the CDR3 is TGTGCCAGCAGCAAAGGGCGTAGAGAAAAACTGTTTTTT. Protein: CASSKGRREKLFF.

CDR3 DNA: TGTGCCAGCAGTTCCGGGACAGGGGGCACTGAAGCTTTCTTT. Translation gives CASSSGTGGTEAFF. V usage is TRBV7-3 and J usage is TRBJ1-1, with 11 bases identical to TRBD1. Trimming removed 6 bases from V and 4 bases from J; junction bases left unmatched: 4. CDR1 is SGHTA and CDR2 is FQGTGA in the germline V gene. There are 14 residues in the CDR3.

V and J are TRBV28 and TRBJ2-7; D might be TRBD1 (6 bases). Trimming took off 2 bases at V and 3 bases at J, with 11 bases between the two ends. In germline, CDR1 is MDHEN, CDR2 SYDVKM. This CDR3 spans 14 amino acids. CDR3 sequence: CASSLPQGFYEQYF. The CDR3 DNA reads as TGTGCCAGCAGTTTACCGCAGGGGTTCTACGAGCAGTACTTC.

The chain uses TRBV19 and TRBJ1-6; D not certain. Germline CDR1 is LNHDA and CDR2 is SQIVND (reference sequence). This CDR3 contains 14 residues. Trimming took 7 bases from V and 0 from J, leaving 7 bases between them. The CDR3 sequence is CASKDLSYNSPLHF. CDR3 DNA sequence: TGTGCCAGTAAGGATCTCTCCTATAATTCACCCCTCCACTTT.

The genes are TRBV28 and TRBJ2-2, with D possibly TRBD2 on 6 matching bases. Germline V gives CDR1 MDHEN, CDR2 SYDVKM. Trimming took off 7 bases at V and 5 bases at J, with 17 bases between the two ends. The CDR3 loop spans 15 amino acids. CDR3 in DNA: TGTGCCAGCACCCCTCAGTCCGGGGGAACCGGGGAGCTGTTTTTT. Amino acids: CASTPQSGGTGELFF.

There are many counts of this clone. The J gene is TRBJ1-2, the V gene TRBV27; maybe TRBD1 (5 bases). Trimming took 6 bases from V and 2 from J, leaving 16 bases between them. Per the germline V gene, CDR1 is MNHEY and CDR2 is SMNVEV (reference sequence). The CDR3 spans 15 residues. CDR3 protein: CASSRSSGQNYGYTF. The DNA of the CDR3 is TGTGCCAGCAGCCGGAGTTCCGGACAAAACTATGGCTACACCTTC.

The chain recombines TRBV7-2 with TRBJ1-1; weak D call: TRBD1 (5 bases). Germline-derived CDR1 and CDR2 are SGHTA and FQGNSA. This CDR3 spans 15 amino acids. V dropped 1 base and J dropped 10 bases, with 19 bases sitting between them. The CDR3 reads CASSLVPGAPRRAFF. As DNA, the CDR3 is TGTGCCAGCAGCTTAGTCCCTGGGGCCCCGAGGCGAGCTTTCTTT.

V usage is TRBV6-5 and J usage is TRBJ2-2, with D possibly being TRBD2 (6 bases). Germline CDR1 MNHEY, CDR2 SVGAGI. The CDR3 is 15 residues long. The V end was cut by 5 bases, the J end by 3 bases, with 13 bases between. DNA of the CDR3: TGTGCCAGCAGTCACCAGCGGGTGGACACCGGGGAGCTGTTTTTT. Translation: CASSHQRVDTGELFF.

The sample holds one count of this clone. J is TRBJ2-3 and V is TRBV7-9; 12 bases agree with TRBD1. This CDR3 contains 15 residues. Looked up from germline, CDR1 is SEHNR and CDR2 is FQNEAQ (reference sequence). The V and J ends lost 5 bases and 6 bases, in that order; junction bases with no gene match: 6. CDR3 nucleotide sequence: TGTGCCAGCAGCCCAGGGACAGGGGGCCCCGATACGCAGTATTTT. It encodes CASSPGTGGPDTQYF.

CDR3 sequence: CAWSQPGELFF. The CDR3 coding sequence is TGTGCCTGGAGTCAGCCCGGGGAGCTGTTTTTT. This sequence joins TRBV30 and TRBJ2-2; D not resolved. CDR1 is GTSNPN and CDR2 is SVGIG in the germline V gene (reference sequence). With 2 bases removed from V and 6 bases from J, the gap between germline ends came to 4 bases. CDR3 length equals 11 residues.

A remark on this clone: A clone one base away is much larger, so this may be a read error. V is TRBV5-6 and J is TRBJ1-2, with 8 bases that match TRBD1. With V trimmed by 4 bases and J by 3 bases, 5 bases remained unmatched. The germline V gene has CDR1 SGHDT and CDR2 YYEEEE. There are 14 residues in the CDR3. CDR3 DNA: TGTGCCAGCAGCCGCGGACAGGGAGACTATGGCTACACCTTC. Protein sequence: CASSRGQGDYGYTF.

The chain combines TRBV28 with TRBJ2-3, with 7 bases matching TRBD1. Germline V gene lookup returns CDR1 MDHEN and CDR2 SYDVKM. V lost 2 bases and J lost 2; bases outside the gene matches: 4. This CDR3 has 15 amino acids. CDR3 loop: CASSLPRGNTDTQYF. DNA for the CDR3: TGTGCCAGCAGTTTACCCAGGGGGAACACAGATACGCAGTATTTT.